The clone carrying this TCR beta chain was seen only a few times. What it binds is unknown. The CDR3 consists of 12 residues. Trimming stripped 4 bases from V and 5 bases from J, with 8 bases between. Via MiXCR, TCRdb re-called the 5' RACE reads, giving one row per CDR3 protein. The data hold some 710,000 distinct CDR3 sequences, with 5.5% to 7.5% observed a single time. This entry belongs to a study of identical twins. General study results and limits: Low generation-probability sequences were in excess among twin-shared out-of-frame alpha sequences.

This sequence was found in a man between 18 and 29 years old in good health. The chain links TRBV12-3 or TRBV12-4 to TRBJ2-5, with D hard to call. Sequencing was performed on naive T cells sorted from blood. The CDR3 spells CASSSVLETQYF. Written as DNA, the CDR3 is TGTGCCAGCAGTTCGGTTCTGGAGACCCAGTACTTC.